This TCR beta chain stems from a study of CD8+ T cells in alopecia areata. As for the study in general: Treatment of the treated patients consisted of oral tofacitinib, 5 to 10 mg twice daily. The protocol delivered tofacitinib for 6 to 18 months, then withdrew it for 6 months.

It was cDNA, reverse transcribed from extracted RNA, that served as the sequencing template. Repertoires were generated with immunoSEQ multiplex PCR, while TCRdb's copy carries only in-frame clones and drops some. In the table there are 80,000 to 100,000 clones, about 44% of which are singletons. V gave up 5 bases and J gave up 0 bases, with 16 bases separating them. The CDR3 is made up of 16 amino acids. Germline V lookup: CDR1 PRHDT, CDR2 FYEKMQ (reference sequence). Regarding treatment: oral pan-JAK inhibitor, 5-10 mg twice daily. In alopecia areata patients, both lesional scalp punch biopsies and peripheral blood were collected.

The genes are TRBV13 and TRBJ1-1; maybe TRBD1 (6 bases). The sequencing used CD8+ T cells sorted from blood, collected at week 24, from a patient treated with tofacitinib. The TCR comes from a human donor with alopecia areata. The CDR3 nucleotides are TGTGCCAGCAGCGAGAGGTCCCGGGGGCTGAACACTGAAGCTTTCTTT. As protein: CASSERSRGLNTEAFF.